A selection of T cell receptor beta chains follows, all from one sample in a study of T-cell memory formation after mild COVID-19. One entry per CDR3 protein, called by TCRdb with MiXCR from the 5' RACE reads. The sample has about 290,000 distinct CDR3 sequences, around 15% seen once. Sequenced input: PBMCs or a T cell subset sorted from them (not recorded which). These receptors originate from a man aged 18 to 29 who had mild COVID-19 (a few samples of this study predate the infection). Cell type and time point are not known. The CDR3 runs from the conserved cysteine through the conserved F or W. The D gene is left open where the match is weak. The listing skips clone size in some rows; elsewhere it reads once, few, many or a size class.

D gene	V gene	clone size	J gene	CDR3 DNA	CDR3 protein
NA	TRBV6-2/TRBV6-3	NA	TRBJ2-5	TGTGCCAGCAGTTATGAGAGCCAAGAGACCCAGTACTTC	CASSYESQETQYF
NA	TRBV12-3/TRBV12-4	many	TRBJ1-5	TGTGCCAGCAGAGTGCATAAGGGTTCTGGGCCCCAGCCCCAGCATTTT	CASRVHKGSGPQPQHF
NA	TRBV5-5	many	TRBJ2-3	TGTGCCAGCAGCTTGGGCCGCCATCTCGCAGATACGCAGTATTTT	CASSLGRHLADTQYF
NA	TRBV2	many	TRBJ2-2	TGTGCCAGCAGTCTTCACAGAACCGGGGAGCTGTTTTTT	CASSLHRTGELFF
NA	TRBV7-8	NA	TRBJ2-7	TGTGCCAGCAGCCCGGGGCCCACCTACGAGCAGTACTTC	CASSPGPTYEQYF
NA	TRBV10-3	NA	TRBJ2-5	TGTGCCATCAGTCAAACCTGGACTGCGCAAGAGACCCAGTACTTC	CAISQTWTAQETQYF
NA	TRBV4-3	few	TRBJ2-3	TGCGCCAGCAGCCAAGGGGCGAGTGGGGGAAGCACAGATACGCAGTATTTT	CASSQGASGGSTDTQYF
NA	TRBV6-5	few	TRBJ1-6	TGTGCCAGCAGCTCGGGCATATCACCCCTCCACTTT	CASSSGISPLHF
NA	TRBV18	NA	TRBJ2-7	TGTGCCAGCTCACCGATGGACGCATCCCGCGGCTACGAGCAGTACTTC	CASSPMDASRGYEQYF
NA	TRBV12-3/TRBV12-4	many	TRBJ2-1	TGTGCCAGCAGTACCAGGGTTCAGCAGTTCTTC	CASSTRVQQFF
TRBD1	TRBV12-3/TRBV12-4	NA	TRBJ1-3	TGTGCCAGCAGTCCAGACAGGGTTCCTGGAAACACCATATATTTT	CASSPDRVPGNTIYF
NA	TRBV5-6	few	TRBJ1-2	TGTGCCAGCAGCCTGGGGAATAACTATGGCTACACCTTC	CASSLGNNYGYTF
NA	TRBV11-1	NA	TRBJ2-3	TGTGCCAGCCGGAGGGGGTACAGCGGGAGCACAGATACGCAGTATTTT	CASRRGYSGSTDTQYF
TRBD2	TRBV5-1	many	TRBJ2-2	TGCGCCAGCAGCTTTGGACTAGCGAACACCGGGGAGCTGTTTTTT	CASSFGLANTGELFF
TRBD1	TRBV12-3/TRBV12-4	many	TRBJ1-6	TGTGCCAGCAGACCTTCCGACAGGGGGCATTCACCCCTCCACTTT	CASRPSDRGHSPLHF
NA	TRBV2	NA	TRBJ2-7	TGTGCCAGCAACCCGGGGCAGAGCTCCTACGAGCAGTACTTC	CASNPGQSSYEQYF
TRBD2	TRBV29-1	few	TRBJ2-7	TGCAGCGTTGATGGGGGGGTCGGCGGCTACGAGCAGTACTTC	CSVDGGVGGYEQYF
NA	TRBV4-1	NA	TRBJ1-2	TGCGCCAGCAGCCAAGTCCGTGTCCGGGGATCTAACTATGGCTACACCTTC	CASSQVRVRGSNYGYTF
TRBD2	TRBV27	NA	TRBJ2-1	TGTGCCAGCAGTTCCGGGACTAGCCCATTTAATGAGCAGTTCTTC	CASSSGTSPFNEQFF
NA	TRBV7-2	NA	TRBJ2-5	TGTGCCAGCAGCCGGGAGATGGAGACCCAGTACTTC	CASSREMETQYF
NA	TRBV5-6	few	TRBJ1-6	TGTGCCAGCAGCTTGGGCGGCGTGGCCCTCCACTTT	CASSLGGVALHF
NA	TRBV5-1	few	TRBJ1-1	TGCGCCAGCAGCTTGTATTGGGTCGGGAGCACTGAAGCTTTCTTT	CASSLYWVGSTEAFF
NA	TRBV7-2	NA	TRBJ1-5	TGTGCCAGCAGCTTAGCAACGGGGGCTCAGCCCCAGCATTTT	CASSLATGAQPQHF
NA	TRBV10-3	few	TRBJ1-1	TGTGCCATCAGTGAGTCAAGGACAGCTAACACTGAAGCTTTCTTT	CAISESRTANTEAFF
NA	TRBV4-1	few	TRBJ2-3	TGCGCCAGCCTAAGCAGACGTTCGGGCCGAGGAGATACGCAGTATTTT	CASLSRRSGRGDTQYF
NA	TRBV7-6	NA	TRBJ2-3	TGTGCCAGCAGCTTACTATCAGATACGCAGTATTTT	CASSLLSDTQYF
NA	TRBV5-1	NA	TRBJ1-4	TGCGCCAGCAGCTTCGGTGCAGCAGTACGTGAAAAACTGTTTTTT	CASSFGAAVREKLFF
TRBD2	TRBV6-1	NA	TRBJ2-7	TGTGCCAGCAGGGGAACCCTAGCGGCCGAGCAGTACTTC	CASRGTLAAEQYF
NA	TRBV6-5	few	TRBJ1-1	TGTGCCAGCAGTTTCCGATCCCGGGGCAACACTGAAGCTTTCTTT	CASSFRSRGNTEAFF
NA	TRBV29-1	NA	TRBJ1-5	TGCAGCGCCCTATGGGGGCAGGGAAATCAGCCCCAGCATTTT	CSALWGQGNQPQHF
NA	TRBV7-2	few	TRBJ2-5	TGTGCCAGCAGCGAAGACAGTGGGGGAGAGACCCAGTACTTC	CASSEDSGGETQYF
NA	TRBV7-2	many	TRBJ2-7	TGTGCCAGCACTGACGGGACGGCCCCCTACGAGCAGTACTTC	CASTDGTAPYEQYF
NA	TRBV7-8	many	TRBJ2-4	TGTGCCAGCAGCTCCGTAGCCAAAAACATTCAGTACTTC	CASSSVAKNIQYF
NA	TRBV2	few	TRBJ1-1	TGTGCCAGCAGTGATTTTGACGGGCCGAGTTTAGGAGCTTTCTTT	CASSDFDGPSLGAFF
TRBD1	TRBV7-2	NA	TRBJ2-3	TGTGCCAGCAGCTGGGGGACAGCAACAGATACGCAGTATTTT	CASSWGTATDTQYF
TRBD2	TRBV5-1	many	TRBJ2-4	TGCGCCAGCAGTAGGAGCGGGGGAAACATTCAGTACTTC	CASSRSGGNIQYF
NA	TRBV6-5	NA	TRBJ2-2	TGTGCCAGCAGTTCTCAACTGTTTTTT	CASSSQLFF
TRBD1	TRBV5-1	few	TRBJ1-2	TGCGCCAGCAGCGAAGGCTCACCTGGGACAGGACTTAACTATGGCTACACCTTC	CASSEGSPGTGLNYGYTF
TRBD1	TRBV6-1	few	TRBJ2-3	TGTGCCAGTGGTCGGGACAGCCTTTCTGGTACGCAGTATTTT	CASGRDSLSGTQYF
NA	TRBV6-6	NA	TRBJ1-1	TGTGCCAGCAGCCTAGACGCGAACACTGAAGCTTTCTTT	CASSLDANTEAFF
NA	TRBV7-9	NA	TRBJ2-7	TGTGCCAGCAGCTTAGGGGGGACGGTGAAGCAGTACTTC	CASSLGGTVKQYF
NA	TRBV5-1	NA	TRBJ2-1	TGCGCCAGCAGCCAGGACTATGCCAATGAGCAGTTCTTC	CASSQDYANEQFF
NA	TRBV18	NA	TRBJ2-3	TGTGCCAGCTCACCGCTTCCGACTAGCACAGATACGCAGTATTTT	CASSPLPTSTDTQYF
NA	TRBV4-1	NA	TRBJ1-6	TGCGCCAGCAGCCAAGGGGTTCGTAATTCACCCCTCCACTTT	CASSQGVRNSPLHF
TRBD1	TRBV10-3	many	TRBJ2-7	TGTGCCATCACCCAGGGGGAACAGGGGCGCAGCGAGCAGTACTTC	CAITQGEQGRSEQYF
TRBD2	TRBV6-6	NA	TRBJ2-3	TGTGCCGGAACAGGTGGGGGGGGAAGCACAGATACGCAGTATTTT	CAGTGGGGSTDTQYF
TRBD1	TRBV4-1	NA	TRBJ2-6	TGCGCCAGCAGTTCCCGCGGACAGGGGCCCCCCTCTGGGGCCAACGTCCTGACTTTC	CASSSRGQGPPSGANVLTF
NA	TRBV7-9	NA	TRBJ2-5	TGTGCCAGCAGCTTTACGGGTTTCGGGGAGACCCAGTACTTC	CASSFTGFGETQYF
NA	TRBV7-2	NA	TRBJ1-6	TGTGCCAGCAGCTCCCGGCCGCGGGGGAATTCACCCCTCCACTTT	CASSSRPRGNSPLHF
NA	TRBV10-2	NA	TRBJ1-3	TGCGCCAGCAGTGAGCCTAACCCGACCGCCCCGGGAAACACCATATATTTT	CASSEPNPTAPGNTIYF
TRBD1	TRBV4-3	few	TRBJ1-1	TGCGCCAGCAGCCAAACCACAGGGGGGTGGACTGAAGCTTTCTTT	CASSQTTGGWTEAFF